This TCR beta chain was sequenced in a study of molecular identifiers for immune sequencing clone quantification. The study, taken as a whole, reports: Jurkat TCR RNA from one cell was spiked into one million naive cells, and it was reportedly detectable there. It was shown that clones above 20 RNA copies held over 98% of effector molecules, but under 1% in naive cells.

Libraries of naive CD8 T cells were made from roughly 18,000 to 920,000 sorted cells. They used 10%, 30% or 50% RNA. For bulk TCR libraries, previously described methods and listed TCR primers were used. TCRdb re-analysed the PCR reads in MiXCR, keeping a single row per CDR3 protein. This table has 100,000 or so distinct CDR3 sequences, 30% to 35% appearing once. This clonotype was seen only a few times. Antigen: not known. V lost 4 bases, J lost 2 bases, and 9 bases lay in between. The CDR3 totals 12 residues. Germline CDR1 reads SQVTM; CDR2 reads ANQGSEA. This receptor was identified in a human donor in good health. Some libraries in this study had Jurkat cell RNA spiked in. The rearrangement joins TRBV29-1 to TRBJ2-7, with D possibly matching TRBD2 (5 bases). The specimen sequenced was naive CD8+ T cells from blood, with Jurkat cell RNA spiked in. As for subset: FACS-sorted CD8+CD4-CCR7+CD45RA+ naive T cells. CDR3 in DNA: TGCAGCGTTGGAGGGAACACCTACGAGCAGTACTTC. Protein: CSVGGNTYEQYF.